This T cell receptor beta chain emerged from a study of cytomegalovirus exposure and HLA in healthy donors. Study-wide findings and caveats: The authors later found most CMV-associated TCR beta chains appeared HLA-restricted. Later analysis indicated greater clonal expansion among HLA-associated TCR beta chains than among equally common other chains.

A remark on this clone: Its antigen is unidentified.

The donors, nominally healthy at sampling, likely had unrecorded immune exposures. Amplification used 60 Vbeta primers and 13 Jbeta primers. Clones were read by immunoSEQ multiplex PCR, and TCRdb kept only the in-frame ones, dropping some. The data show about 150,000 clones, with almost 80% seen just once and 1.7% held by the top ten. CDR3 length equals 14 residues. Trimming removed 8 bases at V and 5 bases at J, with 15 bases between. Germline loops: CDR1 MNHNY, CDR2 SVGAGI (reference sequence). This receptor was taken from a woman between 25 and 40 years old in good health and CMV-seronegative. The chain employs TRBV6-6 and TRBJ1-4; unclear D gene. The sequencing sample was made of PBMCs. For the CDR3, the DNA is TGTGCCAGCCTTAGTCCCGGCGGGAATGAAAAACTGTTTTTT. It specifies CASLSPGGNEKLFF.